Given below is one TCR beta chain in context. Its antigen remains unknown. Generated by immunoSEQ multiplex PCR, the TCRdb table keeps only in-frame clones and is missing some. Among under 90,000 clones listed, about 80% were seen once. The data derive from a study of OX40 agonist ivuxolimab in advanced cancers. The CDR3 runs 11 residues. Deletions cut 6 bases from V and 4 bases from J, with 6 bases between. Germline V gene sequence: CDR1 SNHLY, CDR2 FYNNEI. Overall study findings and caveats: Average numbers of expanded clones were greater in CD8+ T cells than in CD4+. Nonresponders included some who also had low normalized T-cell clonal expansion.

The sequences come from CD4+ or CD8+ T cells sorted from blood, collected in a trial of the OX40 agonist ivuxolimab. The chain couples TRBV2 to TRBJ2-5; D is ambiguous. The sequence was collected from an adult with an advanced solid tumor such as melanoma, head and neck, liver or kidney cancer. This CDR3 reads CASSALETQYF. The CDR3 DNA sequence: TGTGCCAGCAGCGCCTTAGAGACCCAGTACTTC.